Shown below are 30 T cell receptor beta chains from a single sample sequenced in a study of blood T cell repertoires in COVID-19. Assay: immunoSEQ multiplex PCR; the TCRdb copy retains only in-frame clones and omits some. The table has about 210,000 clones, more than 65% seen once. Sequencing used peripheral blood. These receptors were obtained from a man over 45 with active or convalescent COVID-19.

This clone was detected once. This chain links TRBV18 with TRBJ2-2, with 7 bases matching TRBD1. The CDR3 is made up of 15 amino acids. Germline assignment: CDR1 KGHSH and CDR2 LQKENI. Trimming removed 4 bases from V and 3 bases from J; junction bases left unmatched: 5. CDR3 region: CASSLGTGDTGELFF. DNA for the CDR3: TGTGCCAGCTCACTGGGTACAGGGGACACCGGGGAGCTGTTTTTT.

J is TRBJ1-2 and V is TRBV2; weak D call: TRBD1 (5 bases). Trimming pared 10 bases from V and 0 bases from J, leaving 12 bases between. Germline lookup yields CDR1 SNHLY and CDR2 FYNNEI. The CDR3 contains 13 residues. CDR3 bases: TGTGCCACCAAGACAGTATCTAACTATGGCTACACCTTC. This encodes CATKTVSNYGYTF.

CDR3 sequence: CASSWGQNIYNEQFF. Here the CDR3 DNA reads TGTGCCAGCAGCTGGGGACAGAACATCTACAATGAGCAGTTCTTC. The chain employs TRBV11-2 and TRBJ2-1; 7 nucleotides agree with TRBD1. With 4 bases clipped from V and 3 bases from J, the junction kept 6 bases outside the gene matches. CDR1 is SGHAT and CDR2 is FQNNGV in the germline V gene. This CDR3 contains 15 residues.

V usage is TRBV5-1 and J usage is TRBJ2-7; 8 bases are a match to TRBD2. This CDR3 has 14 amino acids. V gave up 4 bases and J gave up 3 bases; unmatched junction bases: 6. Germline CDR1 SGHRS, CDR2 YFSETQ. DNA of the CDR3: TGCGCCAGCAGCCCCAGAACTAGCGGCTACGAGCAGTACTTC. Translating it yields CASSPRTSGYEQYF.

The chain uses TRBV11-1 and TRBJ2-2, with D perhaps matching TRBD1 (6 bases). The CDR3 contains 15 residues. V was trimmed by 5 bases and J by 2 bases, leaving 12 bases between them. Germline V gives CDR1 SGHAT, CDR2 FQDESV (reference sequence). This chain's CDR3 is CASSPAGTNTGELFF. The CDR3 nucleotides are TGTGCCAGCAGCCCCGCCGGGACAAACACCGGGGAGCTGTTTTTT.

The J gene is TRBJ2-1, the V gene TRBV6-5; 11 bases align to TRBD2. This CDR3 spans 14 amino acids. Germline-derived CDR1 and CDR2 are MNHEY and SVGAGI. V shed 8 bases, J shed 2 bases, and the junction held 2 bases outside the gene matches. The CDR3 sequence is CASGSGRAYNEQFF. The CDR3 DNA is TGTGCCAGCGGTAGCGGGAGGGCCTACAATGAGCAGTTCTTC.

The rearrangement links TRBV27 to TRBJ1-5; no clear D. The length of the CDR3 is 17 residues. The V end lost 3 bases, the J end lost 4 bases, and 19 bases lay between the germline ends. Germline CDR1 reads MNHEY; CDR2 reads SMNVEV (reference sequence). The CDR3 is CASSLKSNGEGNQPQHF. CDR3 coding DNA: TGTGCCAGCAGTTTGAAGAGCAACGGGGAAGGGAATCAGCCCCAGCATTTT.

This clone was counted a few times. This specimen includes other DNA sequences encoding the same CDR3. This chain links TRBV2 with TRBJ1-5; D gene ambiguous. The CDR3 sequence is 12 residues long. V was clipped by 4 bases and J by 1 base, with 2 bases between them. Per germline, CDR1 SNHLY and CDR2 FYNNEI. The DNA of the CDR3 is TGTGCCAGCAGTGCAAGCAATCAGCCCCAGCATTTT. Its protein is CASSASNQPQHF.

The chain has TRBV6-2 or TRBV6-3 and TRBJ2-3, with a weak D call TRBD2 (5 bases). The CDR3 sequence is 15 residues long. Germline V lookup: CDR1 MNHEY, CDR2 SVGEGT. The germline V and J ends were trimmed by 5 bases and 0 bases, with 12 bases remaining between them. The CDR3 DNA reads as TGTGCCAGCAGTACACTAGTTTCTAGCACAGATACGCAGTATTTT. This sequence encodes CASSTLVSSTDTQYF.

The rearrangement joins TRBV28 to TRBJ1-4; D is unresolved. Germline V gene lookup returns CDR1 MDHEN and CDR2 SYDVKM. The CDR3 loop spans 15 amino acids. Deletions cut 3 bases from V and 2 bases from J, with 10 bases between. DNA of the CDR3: TGTGCCAGCAGTTTGCTCGGGGTTACTAATGAAAAACTGTTTTTT. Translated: CASSLLGVTNEKLFF. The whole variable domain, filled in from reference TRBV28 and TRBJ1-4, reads DVKVTQSSRYLVKRTGEKVFLECVQDMDHENMFWYRQDPGLGLRLIYFSYDVKMKEKGDIPEGYSVSREKKERFSLILESASTNQTSMYLCASSLLGVTNEKLFFGSGTQLSVL.

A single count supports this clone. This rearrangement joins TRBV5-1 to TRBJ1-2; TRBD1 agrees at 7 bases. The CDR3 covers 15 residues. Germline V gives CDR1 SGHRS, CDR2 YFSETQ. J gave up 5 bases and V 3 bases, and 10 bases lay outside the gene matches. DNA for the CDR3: TGCGCCAGCAGCTGGGGTCCCGGGACAGAATATGGCTACACCTTC. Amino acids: CASSWGPGTEYGYTF. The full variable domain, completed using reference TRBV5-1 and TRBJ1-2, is KAGVTQTPRYLIKTRGQQVTLSCSPISGHRSVSWYQQTPGQGLQFLFEYFSETQRNKGNFPGRFSGRQFSNSRSEMNVSTLELGDSALYLCASSWGPGTEYGYTFGSGTRLTVV.

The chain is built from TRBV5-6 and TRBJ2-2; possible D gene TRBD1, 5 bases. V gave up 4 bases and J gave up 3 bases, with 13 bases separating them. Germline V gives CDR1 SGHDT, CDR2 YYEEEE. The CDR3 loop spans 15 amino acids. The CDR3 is CASSPREPYTGELFF. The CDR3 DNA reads TGTGCCAGCAGCCCCAGGGAACCGTACACCGGGGAGCTGTTTTTT.

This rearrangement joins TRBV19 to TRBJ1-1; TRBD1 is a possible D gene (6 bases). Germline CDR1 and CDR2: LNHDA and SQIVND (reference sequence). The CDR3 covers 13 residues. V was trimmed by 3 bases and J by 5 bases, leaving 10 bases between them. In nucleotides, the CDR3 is TGTGCCAGTAGTATTTCAGGGGAGACTGAAGCTTTCTTT. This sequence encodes CASSISGETEAFF. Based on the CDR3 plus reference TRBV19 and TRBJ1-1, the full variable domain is DGGITQSPKYLFRKEGQNVTLSCEQNLNHDAMYWYRQDPGQGLRLIYYSQIVNDFQKGDIAEGYSVSREKKESFPLTVTSAQKNPTAFYLCASSISGETEAFFGQGTRLTVV.

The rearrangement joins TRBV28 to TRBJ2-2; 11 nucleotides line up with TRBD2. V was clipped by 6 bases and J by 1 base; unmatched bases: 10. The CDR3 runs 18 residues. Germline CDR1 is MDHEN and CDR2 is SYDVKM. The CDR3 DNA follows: TGTGCCAGCAGCCTATCCGGGACTAGCGGCTTGAACACCGGGGAGCTGTTTTTT. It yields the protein CASSLSGTSGLNTGELFF. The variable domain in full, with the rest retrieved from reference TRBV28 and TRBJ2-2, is DVKVTQSSRYLVKRTGEKVFLECVQDMDHENMFWYRQDPGLGLRLIYFSYDVKMKEKGDIPEGYSVSREKKERFSLILESASTNQTSMYLCASSLSGTSGLNTGELFFGEGSRLTVL.

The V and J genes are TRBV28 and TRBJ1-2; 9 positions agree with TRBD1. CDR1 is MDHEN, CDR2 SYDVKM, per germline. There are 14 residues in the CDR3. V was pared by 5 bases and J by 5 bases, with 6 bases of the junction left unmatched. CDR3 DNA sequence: TGTGCCAGCAGTACCTCCGGGACAGGGTATGGCTACACCTTC. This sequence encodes CASSTSGTGYGYTF.

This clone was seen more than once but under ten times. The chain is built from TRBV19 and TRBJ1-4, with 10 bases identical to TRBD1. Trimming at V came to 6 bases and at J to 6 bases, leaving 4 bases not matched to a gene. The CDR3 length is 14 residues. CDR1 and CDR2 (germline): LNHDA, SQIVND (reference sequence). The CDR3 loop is CASRWTGGDEKLFF. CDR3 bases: TGTGCCAGTAGATGGACAGGGGGTGATGAAAAACTGTTTTTT.

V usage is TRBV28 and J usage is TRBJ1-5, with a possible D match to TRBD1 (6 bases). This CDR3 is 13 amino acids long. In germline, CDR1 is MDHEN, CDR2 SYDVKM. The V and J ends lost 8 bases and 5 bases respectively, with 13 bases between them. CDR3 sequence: CASSDSPYQPQHF. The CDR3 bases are TGTGCCAGCTCGGACAGCCCTTATCAGCCCCAGCATTTT.

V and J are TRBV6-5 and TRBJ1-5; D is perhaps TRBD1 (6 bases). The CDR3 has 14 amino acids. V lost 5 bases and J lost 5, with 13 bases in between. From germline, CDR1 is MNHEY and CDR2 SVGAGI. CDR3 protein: CASSRPGADQPQHF. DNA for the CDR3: TGTGCCAGCAGTCGCCCAGGGGCAGATCAGCCCCAGCATTTT.

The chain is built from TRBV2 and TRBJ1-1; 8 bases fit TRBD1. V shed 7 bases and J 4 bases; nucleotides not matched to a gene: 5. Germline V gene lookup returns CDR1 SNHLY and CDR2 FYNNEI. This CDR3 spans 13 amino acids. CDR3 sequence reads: CASTGQGGTEAFF. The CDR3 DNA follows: TGTGCCAGCACCGGACAGGGCGGCACTGAAGCTTTCTTT.

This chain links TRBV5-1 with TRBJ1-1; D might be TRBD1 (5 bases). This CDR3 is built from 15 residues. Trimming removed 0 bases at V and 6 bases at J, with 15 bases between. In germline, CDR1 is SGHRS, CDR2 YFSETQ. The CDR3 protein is CASSLVAGFLAEAFF. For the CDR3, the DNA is TGCGCCAGCAGCTTGGTCGCAGGGTTTTTGGCTGAAGCTTTCTTT.

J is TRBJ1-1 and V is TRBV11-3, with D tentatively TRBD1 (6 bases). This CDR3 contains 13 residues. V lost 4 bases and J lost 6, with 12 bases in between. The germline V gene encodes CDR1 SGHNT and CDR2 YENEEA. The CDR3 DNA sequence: TGTGCCAGCAGCTCCCGGGGGGGCTCTGAAGCTTTCTTT. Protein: CASSSRGGSEAFF.

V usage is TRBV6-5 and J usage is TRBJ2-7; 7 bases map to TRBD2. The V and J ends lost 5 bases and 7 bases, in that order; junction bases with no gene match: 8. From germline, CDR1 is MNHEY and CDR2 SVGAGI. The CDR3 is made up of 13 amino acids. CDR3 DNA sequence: TGTGCCAGCAGTAAACCGGGGGGAACGGAGCAGTACGTC. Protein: CASSKPGGTEQYV.

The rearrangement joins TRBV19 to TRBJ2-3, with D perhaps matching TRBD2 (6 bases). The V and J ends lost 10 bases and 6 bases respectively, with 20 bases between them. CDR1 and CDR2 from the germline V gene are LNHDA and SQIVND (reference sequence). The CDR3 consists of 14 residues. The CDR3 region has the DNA TGTGCCACCGCACCCCGGGGGAAGCGGGATACGCAGTATTTT. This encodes CATAPRGKRDTQYF.

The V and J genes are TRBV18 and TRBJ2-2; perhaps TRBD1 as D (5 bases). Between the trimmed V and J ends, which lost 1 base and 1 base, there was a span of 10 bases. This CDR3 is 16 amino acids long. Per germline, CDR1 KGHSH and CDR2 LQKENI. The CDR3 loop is CASSPLDSRNTGELFF. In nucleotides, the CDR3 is TGTGCCAGCTCACCACTTGACAGCCGGAACACCGGGGAGCTGTTTTTT.

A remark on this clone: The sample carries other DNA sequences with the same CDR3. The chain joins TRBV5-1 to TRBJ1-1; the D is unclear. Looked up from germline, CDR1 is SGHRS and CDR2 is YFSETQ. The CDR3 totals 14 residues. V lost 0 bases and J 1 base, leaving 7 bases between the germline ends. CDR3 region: CASSLVAGNTEAFF. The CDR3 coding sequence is TGCGCCAGCAGCTTGGTGGCGGGGAACACTGAAGCTTTCTTT.

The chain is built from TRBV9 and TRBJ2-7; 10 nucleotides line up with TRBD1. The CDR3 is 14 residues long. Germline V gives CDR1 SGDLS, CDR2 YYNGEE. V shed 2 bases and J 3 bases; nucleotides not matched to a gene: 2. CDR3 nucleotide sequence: TGTGCCAGCAGCGTCAGGGACAGGGGCTACGAGCAGTACTTC. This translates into CASSVRDRGYEQYF.

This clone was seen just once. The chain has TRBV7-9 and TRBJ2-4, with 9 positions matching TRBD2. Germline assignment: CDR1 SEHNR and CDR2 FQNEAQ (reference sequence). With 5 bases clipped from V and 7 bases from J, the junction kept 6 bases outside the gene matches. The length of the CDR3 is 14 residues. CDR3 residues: CASSPLAGWNIQYF. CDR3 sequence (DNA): TGTGCCAGCAGCCCCCTAGCGGGGTGGAACATTCAGTACTTC.

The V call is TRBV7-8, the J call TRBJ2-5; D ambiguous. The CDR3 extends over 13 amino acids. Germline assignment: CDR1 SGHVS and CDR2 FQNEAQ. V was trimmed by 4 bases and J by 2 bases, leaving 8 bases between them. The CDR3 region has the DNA TGTGCCAGCAGCTGGTACAGTCAAGAGACCCAGTACTTC. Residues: CASSWYSQETQYF.

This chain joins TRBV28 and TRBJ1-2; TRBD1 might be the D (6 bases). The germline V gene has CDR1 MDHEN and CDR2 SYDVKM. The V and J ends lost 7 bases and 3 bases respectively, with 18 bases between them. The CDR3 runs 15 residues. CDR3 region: CASTPPGGLYYGYTF. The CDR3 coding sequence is TGTGCCAGCACCCCCCCGGGGGGGCTATACTATGGCTACACCTTC.

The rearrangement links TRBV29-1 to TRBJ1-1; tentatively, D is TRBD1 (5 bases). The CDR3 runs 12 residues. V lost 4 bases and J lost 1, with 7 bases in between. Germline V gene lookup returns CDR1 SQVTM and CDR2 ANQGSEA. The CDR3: CSVGTWNTEAFF. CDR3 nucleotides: TGCAGCGTTGGGACATGGAACACTGAAGCTTTCTTT. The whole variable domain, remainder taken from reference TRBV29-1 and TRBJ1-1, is SAVISQKPSRDICQRGTSLTIQCQVDSQVTMMFWYRQQPGQSLTLIATANQGSEATYESGFVIDKFPISRPNLTFSTLTVSNMSPEDSSIYLCSVGTWNTEAFFGQGTRLTVV.